The 11 T cell receptor beta chains reported below all come from one sample, sequenced in a study of shared clonotypes between healthy human individuals. Sequencing was performed with immunoSEQ multiplex PCR; in TCRdb, only in-frame clones are kept and a portion is missing. The table has a few million clones, just over 90% seen once. The source material was naive CD4+ T cells from PBMCs. Noted subset: CD45RA+ positively selected. These receptor sequences come from a man aged 18 to 29 in good health. Some clones in this sample may be carry-over from other donors' samples.

V gene TRBV28 combines with J gene TRBJ2-7; D gene unclear. Germline CDR1 reads MDHEN; CDR2 reads SYDVKM. This CDR3 spans 16 amino acids. The V end was cut by 8 bases, the J end by 0 bases, with 20 bases between. CDR3 in DNA: TGTGCCAGCGTCCAGTTGGGGTCGCCCTCCTCCTACGAGCAGTACTTC. It yields the protein CASVQLGSPSSYEQYF.

The CDR3 coding sequence is TGTGCCAGCAGCTTATCGGACAACACTGCCTACGAGCAGTACTTC. It codes for CASSLSDNTAYEQYF. The chain uses TRBV7-2 and TRBJ2-7, with D perhaps matching TRBD1 (5 bases). Trimming removed 2 bases from V and 2 bases from J, with 13 bases in between. The CDR3 length is 15 residues. Germline values: CDR1 SGHTA, CDR2 FQGNSA.

The CDR3 DNA reads as TGTGCCAGCAAATCCCGGACAGGGACCGTCGAGCAGTACTTC. Protein: CASKSRTGTVEQYF. The rearrangement uses TRBV27 and TRBJ2-7; the match to TRBD1 covers 8 bases. There are 14 residues in the CDR3. V lost 7 bases to trimming and J lost 6 bases; unmatched junction nucleotides: 11. Germline V gene sequence: CDR1 MNHEY, CDR2 SMNVEV (reference sequence).

The gene calls are TRBV28 and TRBJ2-1; D remains unclear. V was shortened by 1 base and J by 1 base, with 14 bases between the two germline ends. The CDR3 covers 17 residues. Germline-derived CDR1 and CDR2 are MDHEN and SYDVKM. The CDR3 DNA is TGTGCCAGCAGTTTATATCCCGGCGTGGGGTCCTACAATGAGCAGTTCTTC. Translating gives CASSLYPGVGSYNEQFF.

The chain employs TRBV28 and TRBJ1-3; D ambiguous. In germline, CDR1 is MDHEN, CDR2 SYDVKM. CDR3 length equals 16 residues. With 6 bases removed from V and 0 bases from J, the gap between germline ends came to 15 bases. The CDR3 bases are TGTGCCAGCAGCCCGGACTGGCCGAGCTCTGGAAACACCATATATTTT. Translated, it gives CASSPDWPSSGNTIYF.

The chain joins TRBV19 to TRBJ1-5, with 9 bases matching TRBD1. Germline loops: CDR1 LNHDA, CDR2 SQIVND (reference sequence). V lost 6 bases and J lost 5; bases outside the gene matches: 11. There are 16 residues in the CDR3. Written as DNA, the CDR3 is TGTGCCAGTAGGACCCCGGGACAGGGTATAGATCAGCCCCAGCATTTT. Protein product: CASRTPGQGIDQPQHF. The full variable domain, rest sourced from reference TRBV19 and TRBJ1-5, is DGGITQSPKYLFRKEGQNVTLSCEQNLNHDAMYWYRQDPGQGLRLIYYSQIVNDFQKGDIAEGYSVSREKKESFPLTVTSAQKNPTAFYLCASRTPGQGIDQPQHFGDGTRLSIL.

The gene calls are TRBV7-2 and TRBJ2-1; tentative D call: TRBD1 (5 bases). The CDR3 consists of 14 residues. In germline, CDR1 is SGHTA, CDR2 FQGNSA. V lost 1 base and J 8 bases, leaving 12 bases between the germline ends. The CDR3 nucleotides read TGTGCCAGCAGCTTAGGAGGCAGGGTCTATGAGCAGTTCTTC. Translation: CASSLGGRVYEQFF. The full variable domain, with the rest looked up from reference TRBV7-2 and TRBJ2-1, is GAGVSQSPSNKVTEKGKDVELRCDPISGHTALYWYRQSLGQGLEFLIYFQGNSAPDKSGLPSDRFSAERTGGSVSTLTIQRTQQEDSAVYLCASSLGGRVYEQFFGPGTRLTVL.

This clone came up once. This chain connects TRBV7-9 to TRBJ2-2; no clear D. This CDR3 contains 16 residues. Germline CDR1 SEHNR, CDR2 FQNEAQ (reference sequence). Trimming stripped 1 base from V and 0 bases from J, with 9 bases between. The CDR3 region is CASSLVGRPNTGELFF. For the CDR3, the DNA is TGTGCCAGCAGCTTAGTTGGCCGTCCGAACACCGGGGAGCTGTTTTTT.

This rearrangement joins TRBV28 to TRBJ1-1, with 10 bases identical to TRBD1. Losses at the gene ends were 3 bases for V and 5 bases for J; bases not matched to a gene: 6. Germline assignment: CDR1 MDHEN and CDR2 SYDVKM. The CDR3 totals 15 residues. The CDR3 protein is CASSLGRQGATEAFF. Written as DNA, the CDR3 is TGTGCCAGCAGTTTGGGGAGACAGGGGGCAACTGAAGCTTTCTTT.

A single count supports this clone. The chain combines TRBV25-1 with TRBJ2-3; D gene ambiguous. Per germline, CDR1 MGHDK and CDR2 SYGVNS. V was trimmed by 5 bases and J by 4 bases, leaving 13 bases between them. CDR3 length: 14 amino acids. The CDR3 loop reads CASSTSTGADTQYF. The CDR3 coding sequence is TGTGCCAGCAGTACATCTACTGGCGCAGATACGCAGTATTTT.

This clone has just one count. This rearrangement joins TRBV20-1 to TRBJ1-2; D remains ambiguous. The length of the CDR3 is 10 residues. Germline CDR1 is DFQATT and CDR2 is SNEGSKA (reference sequence). Trimming took off 6 bases at V and 7 bases at J, with 9 bases between the two ends. CDR3 protein: CSAEGSGYTF. CDR3 coding DNA: TGCAGTGCGGAAGGATCTGGCTACACCTTC.